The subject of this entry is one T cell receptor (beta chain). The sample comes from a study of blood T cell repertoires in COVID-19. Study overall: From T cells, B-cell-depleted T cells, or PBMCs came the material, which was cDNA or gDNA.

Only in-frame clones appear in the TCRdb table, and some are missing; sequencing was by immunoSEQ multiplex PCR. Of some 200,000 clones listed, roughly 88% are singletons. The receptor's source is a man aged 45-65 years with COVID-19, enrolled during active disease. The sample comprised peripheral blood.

The CDR3 loop is CAISEFGQGGSTNEKLFF. The CDR3 DNA reads TGTGCCATCAGTGAGTTCGGACAGGGTGGTTCAACTAATGAAAAACTGTTTTTT. The chain combines TRBV10-3 with TRBJ1-4; TRBD1 agrees at 8 bases. V shed 1 base and J 0 bases; nucleotides not matched to a gene: 7. The CDR3 is 18 residues long. CDR1 is ENHRY, CDR2 SYGVKD, per germline.